What follows describes a single T cell receptor beta chain. Its antigen is currently unknown. The data originate from a study of cytomegalovirus exposure and HLA in healthy donors. Study details: There were around 390 genotyped donors. Of these, roughly 80% fell in the genetic ancestry cluster associated with self-reported Caucasian donors.

Germline CDR1 reads LNHDA; CDR2 reads SQIVND (reference sequence). V lost 3 bases, J lost 3 bases, and 8 bases lay in between. CDR3 length equals 13 residues. Vbeta (60) and Jbeta (13) primers were used in the PCR. TCRdb keeps only in-frame clones here, not all; method: immunoSEQ multiplex PCR. The data show just under 80,000 clones, with around 78% seen just once and less than 4.5% held by the top ten. Whole-study results and caveats: Previous analysis showed most TCR beta V segments were productive about 87% or about 30% of the time.

The sample comprised PBMCs. This receptor was identified in a man aged 35 to 55 in good health and CMV-seronegative. The chain is built from TRBV19 and TRBJ1-1; D call uncertain. DNA for the CDR3: TGTGCCAGTAGTATTGAGGGTTACACTGAAGCTTTCTTT. Its translation is CASSIEGYTEAFF.